The TCR beta chain described here comes from a study of blood T cell repertoires in COVID-19. In the study overall: The analysed material was cDNA or gDNA that came from T cells, B-cell-depleted T cells, or PBMCs.

Germline trimming cut 5 bases from V and 6 bases from J; bases unmatched to any gene: 8. The CDR3 runs 14 residues. CDR1 is SEHNR, CDR2 FQNEAQ, per germline (reference sequence). Seattle enrolled patients during active infection and tracked them longitudinally. Authors' methods: Estimated nucleated cell counts came from reference gene primer amplification. The protocol was immunoSEQ multiplex PCR, while the TCRdb copy is restricted to in-frame clones and leaves out a portion. That table gives V, J and clone size, and the DNA gave D and trimming. The data contain 150,000 or so clones, 80% to 90% of them singletons.

The clonotype originates from a man younger than 35 with COVID-19, enrolled during active disease. The sequenced sample was peripheral blood. V is TRBV7-9 and J is TRBJ2-3; 7 bases align to TRBD2. CDR3 DNA sequence: TGTGCCAGCAGCCGCGGACTAGTTCGGGATACGCAGTATTTT. It yields the protein CASSRGLVRDTQYF.